The source of this T cell receptor beta chain is a study of spatial heterogeneity in lung cancer. Across the whole study: Sequence detection consistently recorded a greater number of beta-chain than alpha-chain sequences.

General study findings and limits: The study found ubiquitous expanded tumor TCRs in blood more at resection than follow-up.

Concerning this clonotype: Its cognate antigen is unknown.

The V end was cut by 0 bases, the J end by 2 bases, with 6 bases between. This CDR3 is built from 14 residues. Germline V gene data show CDR1 as SGHRS and CDR2 as YFSETQ. The time point was: sample taken at primary tumor resection. Whole RNA, which was extracted from tumor, nontumor lung tissue or frozen PBMC, was sequenced without any cell sorting. A total of around 76 untreated early-stage non-small cell lung cancer patients served as donors. Every TCR cDNA molecule carried a tag that served as a unique molecular identifier. TCRdb used MiXCR to reprocess the 5' RACE reads, holding one entry per CDR3 protein. In the table there are about 82,000 distinct CDR3 sequences, approximately 12% of which are singletons.

This material consisted of PBMCs, taken at surgery. This sequence originates from a male donor with early-stage non-small cell lung cancer. V is TRBV5-1 and J is TRBJ2-1, with no clear D. The CDR3 DNA reads as TGCGCCAGCAGCTTGGAGGCCGCCTACAATGAGCAGTTCTTC. Protein sequence: CASSLEAAYNEQFF.